This record covers a single T cell receptor beta chain. This sample was taken from a study of T cells after yellow fever vaccination. There are 9 residues in the CDR3. Germline CDR1 reads SQVTM; CDR2 reads ANQGSEA. Trimming removed 7 bases at V and 9 bases at J, with 7 bases between. TCRdb analysed the 5' RACE reads with MiXCR anew, one entry per CDR3 protein. This table holds 620,000 or so distinct CDR3 sequences, 12% found once. This rearrangement joins TRBV29-1 to TRBJ2-1; tentatively, D is TRBD1 or TRBD2 (5 bases each). Sequences were derived from PBMCs, sampled on the day of the yellow fever booster vaccination. This clonotype was obtained from a man between 25 and 39 years old who received the YFV17D yellow fever vaccine. CDR3: CSDGGEQFF. The CDR3 bases are TGCAGCGATGGGGGTGAGCAGTTCTTC.